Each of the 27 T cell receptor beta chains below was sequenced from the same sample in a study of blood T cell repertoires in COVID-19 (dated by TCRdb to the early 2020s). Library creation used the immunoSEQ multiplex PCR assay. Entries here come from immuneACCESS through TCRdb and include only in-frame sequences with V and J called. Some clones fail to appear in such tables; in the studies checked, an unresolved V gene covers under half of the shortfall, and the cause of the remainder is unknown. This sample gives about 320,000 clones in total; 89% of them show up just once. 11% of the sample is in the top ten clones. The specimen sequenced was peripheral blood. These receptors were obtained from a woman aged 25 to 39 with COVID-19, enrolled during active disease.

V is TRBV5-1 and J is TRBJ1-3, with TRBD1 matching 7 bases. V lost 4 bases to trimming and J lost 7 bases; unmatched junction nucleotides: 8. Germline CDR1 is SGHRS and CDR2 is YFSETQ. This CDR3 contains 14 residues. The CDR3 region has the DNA TGCGCCAGCAGCCCCGGGACAGTCGGTAACACCATATATTTT. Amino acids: CASSPGTVGNTIYF.

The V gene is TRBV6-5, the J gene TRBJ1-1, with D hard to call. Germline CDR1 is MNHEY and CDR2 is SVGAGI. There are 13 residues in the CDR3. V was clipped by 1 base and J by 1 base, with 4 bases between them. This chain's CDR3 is CASSYLANTEAFF. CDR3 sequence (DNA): TGTGCCAGCAGTTACTTGGCGAACACTGAAGCTTTCTTT.

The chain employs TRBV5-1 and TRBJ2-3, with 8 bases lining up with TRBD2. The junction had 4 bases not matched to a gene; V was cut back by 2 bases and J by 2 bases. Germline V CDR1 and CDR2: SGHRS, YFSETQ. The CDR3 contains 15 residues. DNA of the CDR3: TGCGCCAGCAGCTTTAGCGGGACCAACACAGATACGCAGTATTTT. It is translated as CASSFSGTNTDTQYF.

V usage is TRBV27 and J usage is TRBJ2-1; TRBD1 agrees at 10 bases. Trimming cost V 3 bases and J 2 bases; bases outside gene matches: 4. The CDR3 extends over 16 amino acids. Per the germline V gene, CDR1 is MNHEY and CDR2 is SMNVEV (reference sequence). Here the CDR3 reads CASSFRGTGAYNEQFF. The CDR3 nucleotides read TGTGCCAGCAGTTTCAGGGGGACAGGGGCCTACAATGAGCAGTTCTTC.

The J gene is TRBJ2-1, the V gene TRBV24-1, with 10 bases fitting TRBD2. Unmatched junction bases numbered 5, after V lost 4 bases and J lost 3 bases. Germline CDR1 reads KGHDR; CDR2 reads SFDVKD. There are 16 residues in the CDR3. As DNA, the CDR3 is TGTGCCACCAGTGACCCCGGGACTAGCGTCTACAATGAGCAGTTCTTC. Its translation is CATSDPGTSVYNEQFF.

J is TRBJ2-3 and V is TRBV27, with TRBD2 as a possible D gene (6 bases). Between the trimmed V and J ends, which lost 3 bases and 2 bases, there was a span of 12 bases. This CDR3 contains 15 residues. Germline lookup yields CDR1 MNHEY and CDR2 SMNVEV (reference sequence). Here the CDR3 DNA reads TGTGCCAGCAGTTTCCAATCGGGAGTCACAGATACGCAGTATTTT. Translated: CASSFQSGVTDTQYF.

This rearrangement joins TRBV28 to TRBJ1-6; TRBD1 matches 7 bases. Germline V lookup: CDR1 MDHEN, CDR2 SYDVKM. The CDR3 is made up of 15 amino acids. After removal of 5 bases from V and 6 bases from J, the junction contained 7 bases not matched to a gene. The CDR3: CASSRDRAGNSPLHF. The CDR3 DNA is TGTGCCAGCAGTCGTGACAGGGCGGGTAATTCACCCCTCCACTTT.

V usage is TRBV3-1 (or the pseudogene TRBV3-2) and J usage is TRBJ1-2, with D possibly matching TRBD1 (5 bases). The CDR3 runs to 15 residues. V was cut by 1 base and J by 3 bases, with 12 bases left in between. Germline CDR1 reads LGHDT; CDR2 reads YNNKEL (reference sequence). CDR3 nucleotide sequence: TGTGCCAGCAGCCAAGGTTCAGGGATCGACTATGGCTACACCTTC. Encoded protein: CASSQGSGIDYGYTF.

The CDR3 sequence is CAISTGDYEQYF. The DNA for the CDR3 is TGTGCCATCAGTACAGGGGACTACGAGCAGTACTTC. The chain carries TRBV10-3 and TRBJ2-7; 7 nucleotides match TRBD1. The germline CDR1 and CDR2 sequences are ENHRY and SYGVKD. Trimming removed 5 bases from V and 3 bases from J; junction bases left unmatched: 1. CDR3 length: 12 amino acids.

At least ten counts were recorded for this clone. CDR3 sequence: CASNTATSGNTIYF. CDR3 bases: TGTGCCAGCAACACAGCTACCTCTGGAAACACCATATATTTT. The V and J genes are TRBV28 and TRBJ1-3; D not certain. Germline V CDR1 and CDR2: MDHEN, SYDVKM. The CDR3 covers 14 residues. V was shortened by 7 bases and J by 0 bases, with 10 bases between the two germline ends.

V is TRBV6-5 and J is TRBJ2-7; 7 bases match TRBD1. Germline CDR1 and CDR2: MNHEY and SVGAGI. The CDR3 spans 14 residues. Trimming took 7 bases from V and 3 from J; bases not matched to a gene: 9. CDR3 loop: CASKGQLANYEQYF. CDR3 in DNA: TGTGCCAGCAAGGGACAGTTAGCTAACTACGAGCAGTACTTC.

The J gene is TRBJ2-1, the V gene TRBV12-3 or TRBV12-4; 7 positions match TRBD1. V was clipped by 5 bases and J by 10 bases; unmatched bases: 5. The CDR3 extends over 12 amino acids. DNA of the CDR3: TGTGCCAGCAGTCCGACAGGGATCGAGCAGTTCTTC. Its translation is CASSPTGIEQFF.

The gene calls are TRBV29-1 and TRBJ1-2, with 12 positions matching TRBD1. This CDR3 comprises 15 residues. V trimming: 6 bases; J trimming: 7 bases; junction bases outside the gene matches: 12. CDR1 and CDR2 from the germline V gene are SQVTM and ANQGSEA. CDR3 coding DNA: TGCAGCGTCCCCTGGGACAGGGGGCTTTCGTTTGGCTACACCTTC. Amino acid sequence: CSVPWDRGLSFGYTF. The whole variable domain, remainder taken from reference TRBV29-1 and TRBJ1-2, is SAVISQKPSRDICQRGTSLTIQCQVDSQVTMMFWYRQQPGQSLTLIATANQGSEATYESGFVIDKFPISRPNLTFSTLTVSNMSPEDSSIYLCSVPWDRGLSFGYTFGSGTRLTVV.

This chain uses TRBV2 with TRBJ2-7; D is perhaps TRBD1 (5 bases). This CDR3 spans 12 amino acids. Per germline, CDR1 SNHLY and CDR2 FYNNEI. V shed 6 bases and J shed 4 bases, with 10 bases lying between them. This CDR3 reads CASRADTYEQYF. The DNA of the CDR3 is TGTGCCAGCAGGGCGGACACTTACGAGCAGTACTTC.

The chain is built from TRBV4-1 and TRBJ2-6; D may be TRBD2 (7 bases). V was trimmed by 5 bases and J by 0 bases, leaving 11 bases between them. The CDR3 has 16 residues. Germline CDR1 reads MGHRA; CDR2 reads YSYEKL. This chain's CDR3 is CASSERGGSGANVLTF. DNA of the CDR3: TGCGCCAGCAGCGAAAGGGGGGGCTCTGGGGCCAACGTCCTGACTTTC.

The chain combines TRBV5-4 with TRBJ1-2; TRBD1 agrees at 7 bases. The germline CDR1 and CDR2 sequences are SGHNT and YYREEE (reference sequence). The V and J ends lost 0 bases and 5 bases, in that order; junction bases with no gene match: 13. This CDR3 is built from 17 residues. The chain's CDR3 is CASSLVGQAGLRYGYTF. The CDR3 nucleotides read TGTGCCAGCAGCTTGGTAGGACAGGCAGGTCTTAGGTATGGCTACACCTTC.

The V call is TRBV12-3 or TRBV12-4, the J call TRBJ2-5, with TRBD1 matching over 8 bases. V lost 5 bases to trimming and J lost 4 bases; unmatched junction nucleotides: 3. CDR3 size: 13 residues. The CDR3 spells CASSQTGVETQYF. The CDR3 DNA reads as TGTGCCAGCAGTCAGACAGGGGTAGAGACCCAGTACTTC.

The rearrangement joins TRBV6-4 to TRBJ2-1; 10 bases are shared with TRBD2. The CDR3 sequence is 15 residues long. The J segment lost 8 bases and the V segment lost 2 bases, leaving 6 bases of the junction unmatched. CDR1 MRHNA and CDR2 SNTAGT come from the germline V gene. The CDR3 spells CASSDGLAGAHEQFF. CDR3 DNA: TGTGCCAGCAGTGACGGGCTAGCGGGGGCCCATGAGCAGTTCTTC.

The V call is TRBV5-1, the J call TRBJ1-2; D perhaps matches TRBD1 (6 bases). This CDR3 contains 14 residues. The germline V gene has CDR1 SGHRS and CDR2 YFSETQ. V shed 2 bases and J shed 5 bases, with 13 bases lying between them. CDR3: CASSLQGGGYGYTF. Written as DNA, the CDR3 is TGCGCCAGCAGCTTACAGGGAGGGGGGTATGGCTACACCTTC.

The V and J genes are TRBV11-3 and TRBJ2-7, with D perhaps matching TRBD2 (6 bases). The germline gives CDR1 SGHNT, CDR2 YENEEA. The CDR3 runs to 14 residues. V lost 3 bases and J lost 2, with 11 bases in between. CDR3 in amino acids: CASSFGGPTYEQYF. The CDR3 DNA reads TGTGCCAGCAGCTTTGGAGGGCCGACCTACGAGCAGTACTTC.

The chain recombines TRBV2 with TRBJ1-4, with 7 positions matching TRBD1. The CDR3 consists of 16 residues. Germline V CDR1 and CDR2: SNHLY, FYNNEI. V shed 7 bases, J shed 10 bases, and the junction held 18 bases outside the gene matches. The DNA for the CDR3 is TGTGCCAGCAAAGTTAGGCGGAGACAGGGCTATGGAAAACTGTTTTTT. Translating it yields CASKVRRRQGYGKLFF.

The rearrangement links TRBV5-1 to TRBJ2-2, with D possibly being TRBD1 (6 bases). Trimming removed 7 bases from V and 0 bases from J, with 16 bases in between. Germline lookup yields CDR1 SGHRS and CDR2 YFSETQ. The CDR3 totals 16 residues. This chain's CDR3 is CASYDRPVSNTGELFF. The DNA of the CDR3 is TGCGCCAGCTACGACAGGCCGGTCTCGAACACCGGGGAGCTGTTTTTT.

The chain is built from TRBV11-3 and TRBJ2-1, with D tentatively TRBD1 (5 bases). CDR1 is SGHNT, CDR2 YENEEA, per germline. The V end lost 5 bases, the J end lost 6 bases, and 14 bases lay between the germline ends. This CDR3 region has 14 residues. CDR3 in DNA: TGTGCCAGCAGCCGTAGTATGGACACCAATGAGCAGTTCTTC. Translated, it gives CASSRSMDTNEQFF.

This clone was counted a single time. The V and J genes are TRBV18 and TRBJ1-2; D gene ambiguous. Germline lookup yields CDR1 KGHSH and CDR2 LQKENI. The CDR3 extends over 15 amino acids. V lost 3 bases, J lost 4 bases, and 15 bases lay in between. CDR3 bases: TGTGCCAGCTCACCTTACCGGGTTCGCCCCTATGGCTACACCTTC. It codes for CASSPYRVRPYGYTF.

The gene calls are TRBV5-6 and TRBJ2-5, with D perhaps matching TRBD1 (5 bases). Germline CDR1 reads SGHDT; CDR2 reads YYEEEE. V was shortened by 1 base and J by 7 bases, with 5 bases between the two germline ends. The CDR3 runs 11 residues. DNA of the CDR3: TGTGCCAGCAGCTTGAGGGGGACCCAGTACTTC. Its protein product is CASSLRGTQYF.

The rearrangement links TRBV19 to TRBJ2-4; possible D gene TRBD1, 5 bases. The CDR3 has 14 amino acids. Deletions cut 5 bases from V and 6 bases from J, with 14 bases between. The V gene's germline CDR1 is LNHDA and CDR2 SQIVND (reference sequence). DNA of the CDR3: TGTGCCAGTAGTTACCAGGGATTCATAAACATTCAGTACTTC. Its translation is CASSYQGFINIQYF. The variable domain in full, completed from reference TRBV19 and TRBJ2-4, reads DGGITQSPKYLFRKEGQNVTLSCEQNLNHDAMYWYRQDPGQGLRLIYYSQIVNDFQKGDIAEGYSVSREKKESFPLTVTSAQKNPTAFYLCASSYQGFINIQYFGAGTRLSVL.

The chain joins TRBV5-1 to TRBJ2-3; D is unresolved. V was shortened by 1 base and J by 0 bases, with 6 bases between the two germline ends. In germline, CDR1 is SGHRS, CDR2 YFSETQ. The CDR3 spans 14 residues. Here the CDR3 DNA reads TGCGCCAGCAGCTTGACAATAAGCACAGATACGCAGTATTTT. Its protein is CASSLTISTDTQYF.